The 6 T cell receptor beta chains presented below share a single source sample, sequenced in a study of T cell responses to AZD1222 COVID-19 vaccine. The repertoire was sequenced with immunoSEQ multiplex PCR; TCRdb's copy has only in-frame clones and lacks some. The sample records 150,000 or so clones, 80% to 90% being singletons. The specimen comprised peripheral blood, sampled on day 0 of AZD1222 vaccination. The receptors come from an adult in good health.

The chain has TRBV7-8 and TRBJ2-1; the match to TRBD2 covers 9 bases. The CDR3 covers 13 residues. Losses at the gene ends were 4 bases for V and 11 bases for J; bases not matched to a gene: 6. Germline V gene sequence: CDR1 SGHVS, CDR2 FQNEAQ. Here the CDR3 reads CASSSREGAKQFF. Here the CDR3 DNA reads TGTGCCAGCAGCTCGCGGGAGGGGGCGAAGCAGTTCTTC. The variable domain in full, completed from reference TRBV7-8 and TRBJ2-1, reads GAGVSQSPRYKVAKRGQDVALRCDPISGHVSLFWYQQALGQGPEFLTYFQNEAQLDKSGLPSDRFFAERPEGSVSTLKIQRTQQEDSAVYLCASSSREGAKQFFGPGTRLTVL.

The chain is built from TRBV4-3 and TRBJ2-7; TRBD1 agrees at 9 bases. V trimming: 0 bases; J trimming: 3 bases; junction bases outside the gene matches: 9. CDR1 LGHNA and CDR2 YSLEER come from the germline V gene. This CDR3 region has 17 residues. In nucleotides, the CDR3 is TGCGCCAGCAGCCAAGAGGTTCCGGGACAGGGACTCTACGAGCAGTACTTC. It encodes CASSQEVPGQGLYEQYF.

The V gene is TRBV6-4, the J gene TRBJ1-2; D perhaps matches TRBD1 (5 bases). The CDR3 spans 13 residues. The germline V gene encodes CDR1 MRHNA and CDR2 SNTAGT. The V and J ends lost 2 bases and 9 bases respectively, with 13 bases between them. The DNA for the CDR3 is TGTGCCAGCAGTGACGTACCCGGGGGGAGCTACACCTTC. This codes for CASSDVPGGSYTF.

The gene calls are TRBV4-2 and TRBJ1-2; D is ambiguous. The CDR3 consists of 16 residues. Germline V CDR1 and CDR2: LGHNA, YNFKEQ. Trimming pared 1 base from V and 6 bases from J, leaving 18 bases between. CDR3: CASSQVGGNSRNGYTF. For the CDR3, the DNA is TGTGCCAGCAGCCAAGTCGGCGGAAACAGTAGAAATGGCTACACCTTC.

There are a few counts of this clone. The CDR3 region has the DNA TGTGCCAGCAGCCAGGGGGGGATTGGGGAGACCCAGTACTTC. It is translated as CASSQGGIGETQYF. The chain is built from TRBV11-3 and TRBJ2-5; D may be TRBD1 or TRBD2 (7 bases each). V was clipped by 5 bases and J by 5 bases, with 15 bases between them. The CDR3 is 14 residues long. Germline CDR1 SGHNT, CDR2 YENEEA.

The genes are TRBV12-5 and TRBJ1-3; TRBD1 might be the D (5 bases). V was pared by 2 bases and J by 4 bases, with 21 bases between. Germline V gene data show CDR1 as LGHNT and CDR2 as FRNRAP. The CDR3 contains 18 residues. CDR3 bases: TGTGCTAGTGGTTTGCACCACCCCATGAGGGGCAGCGGAAACACCATATATTTT. This sequence encodes CASGLHHPMRGSGNTIYF. The full variable domain, in which reference TRBV12-5 and TRBJ1-3 provide the parts outside the CDR3, is DARVTQTPRHKVTEMGQEVTMRCQPILGHNTVFWYRQTMMQGLELLAYFRNRAPLDDSGMPKDRFSAEMPDATLATLKIQPSEPRDSAVYFCASGLHHPMRGSGNTIYFGEGSWLTVV.